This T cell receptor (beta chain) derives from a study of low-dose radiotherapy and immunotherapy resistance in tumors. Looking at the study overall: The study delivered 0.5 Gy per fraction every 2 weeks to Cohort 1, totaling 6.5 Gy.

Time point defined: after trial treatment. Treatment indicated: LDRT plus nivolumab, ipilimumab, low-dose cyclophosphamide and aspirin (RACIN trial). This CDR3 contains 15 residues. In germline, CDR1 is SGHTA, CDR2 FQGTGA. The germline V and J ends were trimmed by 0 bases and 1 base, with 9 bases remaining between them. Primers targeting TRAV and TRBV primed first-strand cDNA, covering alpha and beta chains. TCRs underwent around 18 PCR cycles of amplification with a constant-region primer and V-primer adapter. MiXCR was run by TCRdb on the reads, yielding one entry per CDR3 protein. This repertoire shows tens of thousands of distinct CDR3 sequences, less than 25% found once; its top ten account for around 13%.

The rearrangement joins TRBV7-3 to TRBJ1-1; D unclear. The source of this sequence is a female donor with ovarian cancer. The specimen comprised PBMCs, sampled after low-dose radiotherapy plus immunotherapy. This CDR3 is CASSLTIVGNTEAFF. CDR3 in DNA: TGTGCCAGCAGCTTAACGATTGTTGGGAACACTGAAGCTTTCTTT.